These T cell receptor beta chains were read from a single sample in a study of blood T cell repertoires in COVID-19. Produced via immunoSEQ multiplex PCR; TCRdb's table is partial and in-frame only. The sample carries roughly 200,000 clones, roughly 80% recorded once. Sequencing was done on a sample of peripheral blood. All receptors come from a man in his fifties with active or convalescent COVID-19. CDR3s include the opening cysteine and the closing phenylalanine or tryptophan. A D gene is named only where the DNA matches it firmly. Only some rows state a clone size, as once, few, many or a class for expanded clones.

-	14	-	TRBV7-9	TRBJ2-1	CASSLAGRYNEQFF	TGTGCCAGCAGCTTAGCGGGCAGATACAATGAGCAGTTCTTC
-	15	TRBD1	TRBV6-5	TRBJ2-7	CASSTRTGWSYEQYF	TGTGCCAGCAGCACCAGGACAGGGTGGTCCTACGAGCAGTACTTC
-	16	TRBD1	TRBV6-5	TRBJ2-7	CASSYRRDREGHEQYF	TGTGCCAGCAGTTACCGTCGGGACAGGGAAGGCCACGAGCAGTACTTC
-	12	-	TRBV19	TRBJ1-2	CATDWGFYGYTF	TGTGCCACGGACTGGGGATTCTATGGCTACACCTTC
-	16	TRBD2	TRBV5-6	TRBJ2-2	CASSLAAGQDTGELFF	TGTGCCAGCAGCTTAGCAGCGGGGCAGGACACCGGGGAGCTGTTTTTT
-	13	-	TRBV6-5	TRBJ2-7	CASSYDNAYEQYF	TGTGCCAGCAGTTACGACAATGCCTACGAGCAGTACTTC
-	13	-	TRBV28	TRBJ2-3	CAYGGSGTDTQYF	TGTGCCTATGGGGGGAGTGGCACAGATACGCAGTATTTT
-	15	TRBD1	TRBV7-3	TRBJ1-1	CASSWAGGKGTEAFF	TGTGCCAGCAGCTGGGCAGGGGGGAAAGGCACTGAAGCTTTCTTT
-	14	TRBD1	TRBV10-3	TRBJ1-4	CAIRPDRDGEKLFF	TGTGCCATCAGACCGGACAGGGACGGGGAAAAACTGTTTTTT
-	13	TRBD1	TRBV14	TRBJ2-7	CASRRQGMYEQYF	TGTGCCAGCAGGCGACAGGGGATGTACGAGCAGTACTTC
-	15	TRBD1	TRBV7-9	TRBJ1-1	CASSLAGQLNTEAFF	TGTGCCAGCAGCTTAGCGGGACAGCTGAACACTGAAGCTTTCTTT
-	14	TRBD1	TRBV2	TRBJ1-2	CASRPSGGIYGYTF	TGTGCCAGCCGCCCCTCAGGGGGCATCTATGGCTACACCTTC
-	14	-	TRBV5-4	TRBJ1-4	CASSFGGTHEKLFF	TGTGCCAGCAGCTTTGGGGGCACGCATGAAAAACTGTTTTTT
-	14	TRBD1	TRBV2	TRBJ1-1	CASSRQGPNTEAFF	TGTGCCAGCAGCCGACAGGGGCCGAACACTGAAGCTTTCTTT
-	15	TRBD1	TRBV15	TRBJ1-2	CATSRERQGNYGYTF	TGTGCCACCAGCAGAGAACGACAGGGTAACTATGGCTACACCTTC
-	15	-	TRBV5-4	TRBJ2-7	CASSSLMGGGGEQYF	TGTGCCAGCAGCTCTTTGATGGGAGGGGGAGGTGAGCAGTACTTC
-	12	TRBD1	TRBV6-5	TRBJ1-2	CASTTTGYGYTF	TGTGCCAGCACCACGACAGGGTATGGCTACACCTTC
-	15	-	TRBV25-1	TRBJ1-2	CASSARGGFNYGYTF	TGTGCCAGCAGTGCCCGCGGAGGGTTTAACTATGGCTACACCTTC
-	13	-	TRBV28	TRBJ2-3	CASSRDTTDTQYF	TGTGCCAGCAGTCGGGACACCACAGATACGCAGTATTTT
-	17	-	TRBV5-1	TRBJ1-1	CASSPRQGSTTNTEAFF	TGCGCCAGCAGCCCGAGGCAGGGTAGTACCACGAACACTGAAGCTTTCTTT
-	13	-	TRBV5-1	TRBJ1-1	CASSLVRGAEAFF	TGCGCCAGCAGCTTGGTTCGGGGGGCTGAAGCTTTCTTT
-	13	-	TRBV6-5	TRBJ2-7	CASSRDTSYEQYF	TGTGCCAGCAGTCGGGACACCTCCTACGAGCAGTACTTC
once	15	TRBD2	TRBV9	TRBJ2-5	CASSVLAGGPETQYF	TGTGCCAGCAGCGTCCTAGCGGGGGGGCCGGAGACCCAGTACTTC
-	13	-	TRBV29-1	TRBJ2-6	CSVLYSGANVLTF	TGCAGCGTTCTGTACTCTGGGGCCAACGTCCTGACTTTC
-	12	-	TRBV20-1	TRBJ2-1	CSASMRYNEQFF	TGCAGTGCTAGTATGCGGTACAATGAGCAGTTCTTC
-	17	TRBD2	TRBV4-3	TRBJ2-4	CASSQDRPAGGQNIQYF	TGCGCCAGCAGCCAAGATCGCCCAGCGGGGGGGCAAAACATTCAGTACTTC
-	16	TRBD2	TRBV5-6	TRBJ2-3	CASSYRLAGGTDTQYF	TGTGCCAGCAGCTATAGACTAGCGGGGGGGACAGATACGCAGTATTTT
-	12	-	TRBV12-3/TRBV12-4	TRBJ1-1	CATVGPRTEAFF	TGTGCCACGGTGGGGCCTCGCACTGAAGCTTTCTTT
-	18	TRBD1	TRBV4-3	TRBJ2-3	CASSHRPTGTGVTDTQYF	TGCGCCAGCAGCCATCGTCCGACCGGGACAGGGGTGACAGATACGCAGTATTTT
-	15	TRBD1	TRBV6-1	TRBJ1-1	CASSEPQGTGTEAFF	TGTGCCAGCAGTGAACCACAGGGGACGGGGACTGAAGCTTTCTTT
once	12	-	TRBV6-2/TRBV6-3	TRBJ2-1	CASSLAANEQFF	TGTGCCAGCAGTTTGGCGGCGAATGAGCAGTTCTTC
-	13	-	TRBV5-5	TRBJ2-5	CASSLVGSETQYF	TGTGCCAGCAGCTTGGTAGGGAGCGAGACCCAGTACTTC
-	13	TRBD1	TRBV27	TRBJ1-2	CASSIGGPDGYTF	TGTGCCAGCAGTATAGGGGGCCCGGATGGCTACACCTTC
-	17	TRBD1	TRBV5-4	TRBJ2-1	CASSSASTGGGSNEQFF	TGTGCCAGCAGCTCCGCTTCGACAGGGGGCGGTTCGAATGAGCAGTTCTTC
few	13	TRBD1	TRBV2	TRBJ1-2	CALGGTGKYGYTF	TGTGCCCTCGGGGGGACAGGGAAGTACGGCTACACCTTC
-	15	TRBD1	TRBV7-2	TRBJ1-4	CASSLAGQGGEKLFF	TGTGCCAGCAGCCTGGCGGGACAGGGGGGTGAAAAACTGTTTTTT
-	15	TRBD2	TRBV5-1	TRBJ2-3	CASSRLAGATDTQYF	TGCGCCAGCAGCCGACTAGCGGGGGCCACAGATACGCAGTATTTT
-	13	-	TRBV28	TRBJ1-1	CASSLAREAEAFF	TGTGCCAGCAGTTTAGCCAGGGAAGCTGAAGCTTTCTTT
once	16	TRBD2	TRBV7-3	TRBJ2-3	CASSSEGAGGPDTQYF	TGTGCCAGCAGCTCCGAGGGAGCGGGGGGCCCAGATACGCAGTATTTT
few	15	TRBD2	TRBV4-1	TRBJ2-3	CASSQVLAGTDTQYF	TGCGCCAGCAGCCAAGTACTAGCGGGGACAGATACGCAGTATTTT
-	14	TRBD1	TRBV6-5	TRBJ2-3	CASSRQGYTDTQYF	TGTGCCAGCAGCCGACAGGGCTACACAGATACGCAGTATTTT